This record concerns one TCR beta chain sequence. Antigen: not known. The sample is drawn from a study of OX40 agonist ivuxolimab in advanced cancers. Study-wide points: CD8+ T cells (on average) carried more expanded clones than CD4+ T cells.

Trimming cost V 5 bases and J 8 bases; bases outside gene matches: 11. CDR3 length: 15 amino acids. The V gene's germline CDR1 is SNHLY and CDR2 FYNNEI. Only in-frame clones appear in the TCRdb table, and some are missing; sequencing was by immunoSEQ multiplex PCR. Of approximately 86,000 clones in the sample, 85% to 90% were seen once. This rearrangement joins TRBV2 to TRBJ2-2; 7 positions match TRBD1. This sample comprised CD4+ or CD8+ T cells sorted from blood, obtained in a trial of the OX40 agonist ivuxolimab. The clonotype originates from an adult with an advanced solid tumor such as melanoma, head and neck, liver or kidney cancer. The CDR3 is CASSSTLQGKGELFF. CDR3 in DNA: TGTGCCAGCAGTTCGACTTTACAGGGGAAGGGGGAGCTGTTTTTT.